This TCR beta chain was recorded in a study of technical replicates of blood from a few donors. The table came from immunoSEQ multiplex PCR; TCRdb's copy has only in-frame clones and leaves some out. The top ten clones hold about 0.16% of a sample with about 62,000 clones, roughly 98% of them seen once. The clonotype comes from a human donor in good health. Sequencing input: T cells isolated from PBMCs.

The CDR3 sequence: CASLGHGAQGYTF. The CDR3 nucleotides read TGTGCCAGCTTGGGACACGGGGCGCAGGGCTACACCTTC. The chain recombines TRBV28 with TRBJ1-2, with D possibly matching TRBD1 (6 bases). V was trimmed by 8 bases and J by 8 bases, leaving 18 bases between them. In germline, CDR1 is MDHEN, CDR2 SYDVKM. The CDR3 has 13 residues.